The 3 T cell receptor beta chains below were found in one sample sequenced in a study of OX40 agonist ivuxolimab in advanced cancers. Receptor amplification or capture employed the immunoSEQ multiplex PCR assay. Drawn from immuneACCESS, this table holds only the in-frame rearrangements with V and J called that TCRdb kept. Clones are partly lost; checked studies trace under half to an unresolved V gene and leave the rest unexplained. The table for this sample lists under 95,000 clones; 87% of them were counted only once. The biggest ten clones account for approximately 1.4% of the sample. The sequencing here drew on CD4+ or CD8+ T cells sorted from blood, taken in a trial of the OX40 agonist ivuxolimab. Every receptor here comes from an adult with an advanced solid tumor such as melanoma, head and neck, liver or kidney cancer.

The chain carries TRBV11-2 and TRBJ2-7; TRBD2 matches 8 bases. In germline, CDR1 is SGHAT, CDR2 FQNNGV. Trimming cost V 4 bases and J 0 bases; bases outside gene matches: 11. The CDR3 runs to 17 residues. The CDR3 DNA reads as TGTGCCAGCAGCTCCCTTGGGACTAGTGCAAGCTCCTACGAGCAGTACTTC. Amino acids: CASSSLGTSASSYEQYF.

This sequence joins TRBV6-5 and TRBJ2-3, with D possibly matching TRBD2 (5 bases). Trimming shortened V by 6 bases and J by 4 bases, and 14 bases separated the two germline ends. Germline CDR1 MNHEY, CDR2 SVGAGI. The CDR3 is made up of 14 amino acids. This chain's CDR3 is CASSSAGGADTQYF. The CDR3 region has the DNA TGTGCCAGCAGCTCCGCCGGAGGAGCAGATACGCAGTATTTT.

This clone was observed a few times. The chain employs TRBV10-3 and TRBJ2-7, with 8 bases aligning to TRBD2. CDR3 length equals 13 residues. CDR1 is ENHRY, CDR2 SYGVKD, per germline. V shed 10 bases and J 3 bases; nucleotides not matched to a gene: 8. The CDR3: CATSGGSLYEQYF. CDR3 sequence (DNA): TGTGCCACCTCGGGAGGGTCACTCTACGAGCAGTACTTC.